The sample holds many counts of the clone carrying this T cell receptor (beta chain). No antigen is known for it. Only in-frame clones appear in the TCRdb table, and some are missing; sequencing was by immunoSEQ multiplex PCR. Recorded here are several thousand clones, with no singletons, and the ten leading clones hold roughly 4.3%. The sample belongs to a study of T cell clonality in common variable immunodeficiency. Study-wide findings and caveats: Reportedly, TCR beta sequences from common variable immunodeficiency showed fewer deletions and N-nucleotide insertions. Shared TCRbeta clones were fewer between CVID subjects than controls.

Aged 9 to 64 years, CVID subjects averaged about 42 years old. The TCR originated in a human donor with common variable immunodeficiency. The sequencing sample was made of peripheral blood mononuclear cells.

CDR3 loop: CSVDGGGNEKLFF. CDR3 bases read: TGCAGCGTTGATGGGGGGGGAAACGAAAAA. The rearrangement joins TRBV29-1 to TRBJ1-4; tentative D call: TRBD1 (5 bases). The CDR3 end falls 3 residues outside the read, so it is completed with the germline J gene. In germline, CDR1 is SQVTM, CDR2 ANQGSEA. Trimming removed 3 bases at V and 8 bases at J, with 13 bases between. The CDR3 sequence is 13 residues long.